These 23 T cell receptor beta chains came from one sample sequenced in a study of OX40 agonist ivuxolimab in advanced cancers. Some clones are missing from TCRdb's copy, which holds only in-frame ones; the method was immunoSEQ multiplex PCR. Of around 19,000 clones listed, approximately 85% are singletons. Sample: CD4+ or CD8+ T cells sorted from blood, taken in a trial of the OX40 agonist ivuxolimab. The source of these receptors is an adult with an advanced solid tumor such as melanoma, head and neck, liver or kidney cancer.

The sample holds one count of this clone. This chain uses TRBV27 with TRBJ2-7; 12 nucleotides line up with TRBD2. Germline CDR1 reads MNHEY; CDR2 reads SMNVEV (reference sequence). V gave up 5 bases and J gave up 4 bases; unmatched junction bases: 9. The CDR3 extends over 16 amino acids. The CDR3 nucleotides read TGTGCCAGCAGTCCCCTCCGGACTAGCGGGATTTACGAGCAGTACTTC. Translated: CASSPLRTSGIYEQYF.

The rearrangement links TRBV29-1 to TRBJ1-1; D might be TRBD1 (6 bases). Trimming pared 6 bases from V and 3 bases from J, leaving 17 bases between. This CDR3 has 14 residues. Germline V gene sequence: CDR1 SQVTM, CDR2 ANQGSEA. For the CDR3, the DNA is TGCAGCGTCCAAGCGACAGGTGGGGACACTGAAGCTTTCTTT. Translated: CSVQATGGDTEAFF.

This sequence joins TRBV28 and TRBJ2-7, with TRBD2 matching over 10 bases. The CDR3 is 15 residues long. Germline CDR1 is MDHEN and CDR2 is SYDVKM. The V gene end was trimmed by 6 bases and the J gene end by 2 bases; junction bases not matched to a gene: 7. The CDR3 DNA sequence: TGTGCCAGCAGCTACCTAGCGGGAGATGCCTACGAGCAGTACTTC. Protein product: CASSYLAGDAYEQYF.

By proportion, this clone is medium-sized. The rearrangement uses TRBV29-1 and TRBJ2-2; D is possibly TRBD2 (5 bases). The germline V gene has CDR1 SQVTM and CDR2 ANQGSEA. The V end was cut by 0 bases, the J end by 6 bases, with 8 bases between. The CDR3 totals 13 residues. The CDR3 nucleotides are TGCAGCGTTGAAGACGGGAATTCCGGGGAGCTGTTTTTT. The encoded protein is CSVEDGNSGELFF.

This sequence joins TRBV28 and TRBJ2-3, with 9 bases fitting TRBD2. In germline, CDR1 is MDHEN, CDR2 SYDVKM. The CDR3 loop spans 15 amino acids. V dropped 3 bases and J dropped 1; count of bases not matched to a gene: 2. The chain's CDR3 is CASSFWTSGTDTQYF. The CDR3 DNA sequence: TGTGCCAGCAGTTTCTGGACTAGCGGCACAGATACGCAGTATTTT.

The sample holds one count of this clone. The chain couples TRBV13 to TRBJ2-3, with no clear D. The CDR3 totals 13 residues. V gave up 3 bases and J gave up 4 bases, with 8 bases separating them. CDR1 and CDR2 (germline): PRHDT, FYEKMQ (reference sequence). DNA of the CDR3: TGTGCCAGCAGCTTTTTATCTTCAGATACGCAGTATTTT. Its protein product is CASSFLSSDTQYF.

The chain has TRBV6-5 and TRBJ2-5; TRBD1 agrees at 7 bases. After removal of 6 bases from V and 2 bases from J, the junction contained 6 bases not matched to a gene. CDR1 and CDR2 (germline): MNHEY, SVGAGI. The CDR3 contains 14 residues. CDR3 amino acids: CASRLDRAQETQYF. CDR3 sequence (DNA): TGTGCCAGCAGACTCGACAGGGCTCAAGAGACCCAGTACTTC.

The chain links TRBV6-5 to TRBJ2-7; 11 nucleotides line up with TRBD1. With 0 bases clipped from V and 4 bases from J, the junction kept 5 bases outside the gene matches. The germline V gene encodes CDR1 MNHEY and CDR2 SVGAGI. The CDR3 has 16 residues. CDR3 nucleotides: TGTGCCAGCAGTTACTCAGGACAGGGGGCCGTATACGAGCAGTACTTC. Protein: CASSYSGQGAVYEQYF.

The rearrangement uses TRBV27 and TRBJ2-3; 9 bases agree with TRBD2. Germline CDR1 MNHEY, CDR2 SMNVEV (reference sequence). This CDR3 comprises 15 residues. V lost 3 bases, J lost 2 bases, and 3 bases stayed unmatched. The CDR3 sequence is CASSFGGRATDTQYF. CDR3 in DNA: TGTGCCAGCAGTTTTGGCGGGAGGGCCACAGATACGCAGTATTTT.

The gene calls are TRBV11-3 and TRBJ2-2; 8 bases are a match to TRBD2. CDR3 length: 14 residues. V shed 5 bases and J 4 bases; nucleotides not matched to a gene: 3. Germline V lookup: CDR1 SGHNT, CDR2 YENEEA. The CDR3 DNA is TGTGCCAGCAGCCAACGGGGGGGCACCGGGGAGCTGTTTTTT. Residues: CASSQRGGTGELFF.

The J gene is TRBJ2-7, the V gene TRBV19; TRBD2 matches 11 bases. The ends lost 3 bases at V and 0 bases at J; junction bases unmatched: 1. The CDR3 extends over 15 amino acids. Germline CDR1 reads LNHDA; CDR2 reads SQIVND (reference sequence). The DNA for the CDR3 is TGTGCCAGTAGTATCGGGACTAGCGGCTCCTACGAGCAGTACTTC. Translated: CASSIGTSGSYEQYF.

This clone was seen just once. J is TRBJ2-1 and V is TRBV6-4; TRBD2 matches at 8 bases. The germline V gene has CDR1 MRHNA and CDR2 SNTAGT. The CDR3 is 15 amino acids. V trimming: 7 bases; J trimming: 5 bases; junction bases outside the gene matches: 10. The CDR3 loop is CASKPVPGGNNEQFF. In DNA, the CDR3 is TGTGCCAGCAAACCCGTCCCGGGGGGGAACAATGAGCAGTTCTTC.

The CDR3 spells CASSIGQGQETQYF. CDR3 in DNA: TGTGCCAGTAGTATAGGGCAAGGCCAAGAGACCCAGTACTTC. The chain carries TRBV19 and TRBJ2-5; D ambiguous. The ends were cut back, 1 base at V and 1 base at J, with 7 bases in the middle. The CDR3 covers 14 residues. CDR1 is LNHDA and CDR2 is SQIVND in the germline V gene (reference sequence).

The chain recombines TRBV19 with TRBJ2-1; maybe TRBD2 (5 bases). The CDR3 is 14 amino acids. CDR1 and CDR2 from the germline V gene are LNHDA and SQIVND (reference sequence). V was pared by 3 bases and J by 4 bases, with 10 bases between. CDR3 in amino acids: CASSISSGYNEQFF. The DNA of the CDR3 is TGTGCCAGTAGTATCAGTTCGGGATACAATGAGCAGTTCTTC.

This clone came up a few times. The chain is built from TRBV6-5 and TRBJ1-5, with D possibly being TRBD1 (5 bases). This CDR3 is 14 amino acids long. With 4 bases removed from V and 7 bases from J, the gap between germline ends came to 14 bases. The germline V gene has CDR1 MNHEY and CDR2 SVGAGI. The DNA of the CDR3 is TGTGCCAGCAGTTCCCCCCAGGGAGTCCAGCCCCAGCATTTT. Protein product: CASSSPQGVQPQHF.

J is TRBJ2-6 and V is TRBV7-8, with 9 nucleotides matching TRBD1. J was trimmed by 1 base and V by 1 base; bases with no gene match: 5. CDR1 is SGHVS, CDR2 FQNEAQ, per germline. This CDR3 comprises 18 residues. The CDR3 DNA reads as TGTGCCAGCAGCTTAGTACCCGGGACAGGGTCTGGGGCCAACGTCCTGACTTTC. This encodes CASSLVPGTGSGANVLTF. Based on the CDR3 plus reference TRBV7-8 and TRBJ2-6, the full variable domain is GAGVSQSPRYKVAKRGQDVALRCDPISGHVSLFWYQQALGQGPEFLTYFQNEAQLDKSGLPSDRFFAERPEGSVSTLKIQRTQQEDSAVYLCASSLVPGTGSGANVLTFGAGSRLTVL.

The chain joins TRBV10-3 to TRBJ2-3; 10 bases line up with TRBD2. The ends lost 5 bases at V and 2 bases at J; junction bases unmatched: 7. There are 16 residues in the CDR3. Looked up from germline, CDR1 is ENHRY and CDR2 is SYGVKD. The CDR3 sequence: CAISPSTSGITDTQYF. The DNA for the CDR3 is TGTGCCATCAGTCCATCCACTAGCGGGATCACAGATACGCAGTATTTT.

The V and J genes are TRBV4-1 and TRBJ1-3; D call uncertain. This CDR3 has 13 amino acids. Germline CDR1 MGHRA, CDR2 YSYEKL. V lost 0 bases, J lost 4 bases, and 4 bases lay in between. The CDR3 sequence is CASSQDTGNTIYF. The CDR3 nucleotides are TGCGCCAGCAGCCAAGATACGGGAAACACCATATATTTT.

The chain couples TRBV6-8 to TRBJ2-3, with D perhaps TRBD2 (6 bases). Per the germline V gene, CDR1 is MNHGY and CDR2 is SAAAGT. Trimming removed 8 bases from V and 6 bases from J, with 18 bases in between. The CDR3 is 14 residues long. CDR3: CASVAGGEMDTQYF. The CDR3 bases are TGTGCCAGCGTTGCGGGCGGGGAGATGGATACGCAGTATTTT.

V gene TRBV21-1 combines with J gene TRBJ1-2; the listed D gene, TRBD1, was not tested against the DNA. TRBV21-1 is a known pseudogene. The CDR3 sequence is 13 residues long. The CDR3 DNA sequence: TGTGCCAGCAGCAAAAGGACATCACATGGCTACACCTTC. This codes for CASSKRTSHGYTF.

This clone was seen a few times. The V call is TRBV5-1, the J call TRBJ1-4; a possible D gene is TRBD1 (5 bases). CDR1 is SGHRS and CDR2 is YFSETQ in the germline V gene. V dropped 0 bases and J dropped 10 bases, with 13 bases sitting between them. CDR3 size: 14 residues. This CDR3 reads CASSLEQGERKLFF. The DNA of the CDR3 is TGCGCCAGCAGCTTGGAGCAGGGCGAGAGAAAACTGTTTTTT.

The chain joins TRBV11-2 to TRBJ1-5, with a weak D call TRBD1 (5 bases). The CDR3 is made up of 13 amino acids. The germline V and J ends were trimmed by 4 bases and 6 bases, with 10 bases remaining between them. Germline V lookup: CDR1 SGHAT, CDR2 FQNNGV. The CDR3 region has the DNA TGTGCCAGCAGCTGGGGCTTCGGTCAGCCCCAGCATTTT. Its translation: CASSWGFGQPQHF.

The chain combines TRBV9 with TRBJ1-4; 9 nucleotides align to TRBD1. After removal of 3 bases from V and 8 bases from J, the junction contained 8 bases not matched to a gene. Germline V CDR1 and CDR2: SGDLS, YYNGEE. CDR3 length equals 15 residues. In DNA form, the CDR3 reads TGTGCCAGCAGCGACTTTACAGGGGGCAGGGAAAAACTGTTTTTT. It codes for CASSDFTGGREKLFF.